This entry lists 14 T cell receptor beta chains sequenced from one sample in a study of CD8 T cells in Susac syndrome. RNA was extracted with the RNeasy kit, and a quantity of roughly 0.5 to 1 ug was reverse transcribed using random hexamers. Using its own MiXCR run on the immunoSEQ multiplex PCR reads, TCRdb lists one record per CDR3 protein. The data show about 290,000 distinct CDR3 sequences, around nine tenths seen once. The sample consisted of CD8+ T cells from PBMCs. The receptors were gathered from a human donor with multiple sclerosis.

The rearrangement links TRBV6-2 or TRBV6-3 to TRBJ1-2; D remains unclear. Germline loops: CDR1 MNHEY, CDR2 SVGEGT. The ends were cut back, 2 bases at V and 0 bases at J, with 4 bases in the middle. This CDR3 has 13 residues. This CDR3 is CASSYAPNYGYTF. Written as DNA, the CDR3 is TGTGCCAGCAGTTACGCGCCTAACTATGGCTACACCTTC.

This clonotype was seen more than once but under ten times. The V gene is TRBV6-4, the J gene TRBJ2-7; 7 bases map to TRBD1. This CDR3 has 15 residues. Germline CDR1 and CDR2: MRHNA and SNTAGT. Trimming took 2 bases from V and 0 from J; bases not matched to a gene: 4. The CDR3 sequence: CASSDDRAISYEQYF. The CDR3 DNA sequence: TGTGCCAGCAGTGACGACAGGGCGATCTCCTACGAGCAGTACTTC.

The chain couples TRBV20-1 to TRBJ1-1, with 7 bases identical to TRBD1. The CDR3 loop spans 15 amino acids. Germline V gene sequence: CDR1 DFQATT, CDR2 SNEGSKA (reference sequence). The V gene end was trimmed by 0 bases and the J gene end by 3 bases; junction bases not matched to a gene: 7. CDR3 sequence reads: CSARDLGTAHTEAFF. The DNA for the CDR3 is TGCAGTGCTAGAGACCTTGGGACAGCCCACACTGAAGCTTTCTTT.

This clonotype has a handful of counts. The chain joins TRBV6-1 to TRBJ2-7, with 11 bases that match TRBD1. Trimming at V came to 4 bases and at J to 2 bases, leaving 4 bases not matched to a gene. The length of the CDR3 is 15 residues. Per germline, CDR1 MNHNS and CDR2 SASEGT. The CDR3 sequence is CASSVPGQGAYEQYF. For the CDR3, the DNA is TGTGCCAGCAGTGTACCGGGACAGGGGGCCTACGAGCAGTACTTC.

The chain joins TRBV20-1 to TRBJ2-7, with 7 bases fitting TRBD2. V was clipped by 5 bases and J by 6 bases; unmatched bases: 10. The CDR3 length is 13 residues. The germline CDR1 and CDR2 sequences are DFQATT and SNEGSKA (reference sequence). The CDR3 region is CSAHGGIGSEQYF. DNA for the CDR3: TGCAGTGCTCACGGGGGGATAGGCAGCGAGCAGTACTTC.

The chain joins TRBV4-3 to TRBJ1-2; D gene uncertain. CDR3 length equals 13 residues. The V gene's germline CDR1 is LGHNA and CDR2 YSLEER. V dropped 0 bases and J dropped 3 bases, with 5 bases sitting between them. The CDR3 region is CASSQEIHYGYTF. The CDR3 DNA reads TGCGCCAGCAGCCAAGAGATTCACTATGGCTACACCTTC.

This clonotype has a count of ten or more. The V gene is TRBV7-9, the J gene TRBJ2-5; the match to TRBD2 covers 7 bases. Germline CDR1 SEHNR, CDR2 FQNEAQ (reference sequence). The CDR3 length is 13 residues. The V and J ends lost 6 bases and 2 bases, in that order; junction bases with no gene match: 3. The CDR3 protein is CASSLGGQETQYF. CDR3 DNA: TGTGCCAGCAGTTTGGGGGGGCAAGAGACCCAGTACTTC.

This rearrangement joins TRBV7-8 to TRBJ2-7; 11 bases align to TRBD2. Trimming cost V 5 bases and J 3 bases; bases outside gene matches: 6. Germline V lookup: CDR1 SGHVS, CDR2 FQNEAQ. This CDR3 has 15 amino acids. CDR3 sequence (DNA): TGTGCCAGCAGCCCTTCGGGACTAGCGGACTACGAGCAGTACTTC. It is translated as CASSPSGLADYEQYF.

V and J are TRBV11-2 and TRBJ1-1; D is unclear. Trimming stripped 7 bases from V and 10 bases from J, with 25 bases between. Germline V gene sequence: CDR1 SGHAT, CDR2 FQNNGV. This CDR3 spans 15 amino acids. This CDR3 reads CASTPGRAAEGGAFF. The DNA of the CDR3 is TGTGCCAGCACCCCCGGTCGGGCGGCGGAAGGAGGAGCTTTCTTT.

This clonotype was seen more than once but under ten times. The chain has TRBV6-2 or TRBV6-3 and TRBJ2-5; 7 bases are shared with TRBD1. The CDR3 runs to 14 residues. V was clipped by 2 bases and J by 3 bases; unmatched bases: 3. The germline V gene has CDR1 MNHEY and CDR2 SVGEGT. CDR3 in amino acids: CASSYPGTEETQYF. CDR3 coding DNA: TGTGCCAGCAGTTACCCCGGGACAGAAGAGACCCAGTACTTC.

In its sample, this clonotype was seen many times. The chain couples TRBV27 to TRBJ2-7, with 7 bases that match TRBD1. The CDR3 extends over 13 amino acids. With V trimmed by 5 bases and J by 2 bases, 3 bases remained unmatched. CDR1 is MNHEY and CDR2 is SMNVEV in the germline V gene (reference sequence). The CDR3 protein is CASSPGTAYEQYF. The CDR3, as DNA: TGTGCCAGCAGTCCCGGGACAGCCTACGAGCAGTACTTC.

CDR3 in amino acids: CASKEDLAKNIQYF. CDR3 nucleotide sequence: TGTGCCAGCAAGGAGGATCTAGCCAAAAACATTCAGTACTTC. The chain recombines TRBV6-1 with TRBJ2-4; perhaps TRBD2 as D (5 bases). V was pared by 7 bases and J by 0 bases, with 10 bases between. The CDR3 has 14 amino acids. Germline CDR1 and CDR2: MNHNS and SASEGT.

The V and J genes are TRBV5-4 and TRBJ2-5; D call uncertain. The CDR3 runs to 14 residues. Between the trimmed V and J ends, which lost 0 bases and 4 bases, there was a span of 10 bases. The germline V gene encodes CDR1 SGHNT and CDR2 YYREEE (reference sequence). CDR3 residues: CASSLAGELETQYF. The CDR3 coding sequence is TGTGCCAGCAGCTTGGCCGGCGAATTAGAGACCCAGTACTTC.

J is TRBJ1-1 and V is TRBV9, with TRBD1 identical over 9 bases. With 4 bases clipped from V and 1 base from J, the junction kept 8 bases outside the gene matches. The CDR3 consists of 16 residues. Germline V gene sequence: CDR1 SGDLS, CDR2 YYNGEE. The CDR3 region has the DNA TGTGCCAGCAGCCCGCCGGGACAGGGAGGGAACACTGAAGCTTTCTTT. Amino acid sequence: CASSPPGQGGNTEAFF.